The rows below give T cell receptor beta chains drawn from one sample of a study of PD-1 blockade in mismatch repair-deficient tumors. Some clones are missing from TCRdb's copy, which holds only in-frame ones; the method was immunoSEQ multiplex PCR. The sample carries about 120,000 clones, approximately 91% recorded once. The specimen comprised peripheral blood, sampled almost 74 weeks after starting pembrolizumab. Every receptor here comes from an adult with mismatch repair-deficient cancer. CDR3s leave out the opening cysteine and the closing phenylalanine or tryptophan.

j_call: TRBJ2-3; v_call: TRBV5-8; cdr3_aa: ASSLRPDTQY
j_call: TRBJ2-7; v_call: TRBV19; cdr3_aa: ASTPGQGVNEQY
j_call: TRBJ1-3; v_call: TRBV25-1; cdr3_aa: ASSGLTYSSGNTIY
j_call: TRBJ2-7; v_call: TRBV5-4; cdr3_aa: ASSVGTAPIPYEQY
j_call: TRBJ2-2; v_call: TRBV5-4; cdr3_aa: ASSRGQGNTGELF
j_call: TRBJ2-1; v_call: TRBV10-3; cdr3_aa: AISASGIYNEQF
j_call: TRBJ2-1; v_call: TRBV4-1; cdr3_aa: ASSQLARSSYNEQF
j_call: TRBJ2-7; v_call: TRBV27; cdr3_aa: ASSYLSGSAYEQY
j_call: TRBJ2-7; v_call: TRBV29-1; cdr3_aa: SVEEGRGVRYEQY
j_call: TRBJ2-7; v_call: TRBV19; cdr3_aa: ASSITLADTYEQY
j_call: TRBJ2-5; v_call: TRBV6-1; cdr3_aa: ASPTGLSQY
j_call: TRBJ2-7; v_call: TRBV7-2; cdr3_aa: ASSLSGVYEQY
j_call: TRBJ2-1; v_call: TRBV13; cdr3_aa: ASSPETRSHEQF
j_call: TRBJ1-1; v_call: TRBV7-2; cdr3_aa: ASSQYGWTEAF
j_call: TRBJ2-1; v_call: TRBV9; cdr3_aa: ASSVALAESYNEQF
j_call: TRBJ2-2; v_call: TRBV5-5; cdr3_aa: ASSLGIGANTGELF
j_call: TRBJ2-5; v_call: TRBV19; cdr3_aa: ASSLGQGMETQY
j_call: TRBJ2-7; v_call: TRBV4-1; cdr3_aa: ASSQAGTGAYEQY
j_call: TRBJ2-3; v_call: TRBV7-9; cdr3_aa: ASSPRLAGGTATDTQY
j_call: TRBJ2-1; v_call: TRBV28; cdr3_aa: ASSRDRGTDNEQF
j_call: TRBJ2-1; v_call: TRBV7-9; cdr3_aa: ASSPKGSGRDNEQF
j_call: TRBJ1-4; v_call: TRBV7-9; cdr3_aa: ASSSEQGFREKLF
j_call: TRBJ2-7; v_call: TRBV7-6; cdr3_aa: ASSLASGDEQY
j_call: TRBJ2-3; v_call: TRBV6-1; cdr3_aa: ASTWDSSTDTQY
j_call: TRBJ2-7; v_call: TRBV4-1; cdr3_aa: ASSHLAGGGYEQY
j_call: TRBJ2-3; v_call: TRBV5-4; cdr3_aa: ASSLAKASTDTQY
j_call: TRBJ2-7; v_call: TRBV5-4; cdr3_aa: ASSSAGLAVDPYEQY
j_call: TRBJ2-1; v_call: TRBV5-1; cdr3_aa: ASSFSGRVSYNEQF
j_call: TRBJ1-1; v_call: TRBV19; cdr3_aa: ASTLTGTTEAF
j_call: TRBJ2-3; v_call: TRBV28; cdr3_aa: ASSGAGTQY
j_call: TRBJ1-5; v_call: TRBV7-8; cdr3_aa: ASSLAESNQPQH
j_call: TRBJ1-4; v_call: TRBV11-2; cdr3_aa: ASSLEGSGGEKLF
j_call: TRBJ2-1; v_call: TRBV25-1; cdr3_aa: ASSLEAREQF
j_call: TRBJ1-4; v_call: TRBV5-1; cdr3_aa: ASSVTGQNNEKLF
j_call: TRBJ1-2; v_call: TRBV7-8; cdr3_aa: ASSLVIGGGYGYT
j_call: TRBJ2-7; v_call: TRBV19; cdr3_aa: ASRPRTGSSAYEQY
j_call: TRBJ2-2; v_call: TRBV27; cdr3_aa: ASSFRSRATGELF
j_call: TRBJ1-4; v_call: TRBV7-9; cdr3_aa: ASSLMGGQGEKLF
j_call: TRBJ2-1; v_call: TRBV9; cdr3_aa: ASSAGTGGNEQF
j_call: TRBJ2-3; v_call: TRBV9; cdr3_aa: ASSPSPGGFYGTDTQY
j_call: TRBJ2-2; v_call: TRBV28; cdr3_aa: ASSPTGNTGELF
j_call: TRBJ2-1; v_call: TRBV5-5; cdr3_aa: ASSFSLVGNNEQF
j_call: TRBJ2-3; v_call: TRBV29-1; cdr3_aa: SVAPTESTDTQY
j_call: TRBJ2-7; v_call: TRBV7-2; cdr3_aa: ASSIYRVNYEQY
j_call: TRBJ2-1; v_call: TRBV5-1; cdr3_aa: ASRAGQGGDEQF
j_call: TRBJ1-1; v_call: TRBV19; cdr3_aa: ASSISKQGLDTEAF
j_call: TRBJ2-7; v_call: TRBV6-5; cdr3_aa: ASRKKSSYEQY
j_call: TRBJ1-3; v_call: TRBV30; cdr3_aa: AWSGEGSQGNTIY
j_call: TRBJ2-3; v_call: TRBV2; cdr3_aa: ASTALGYAATDTQY
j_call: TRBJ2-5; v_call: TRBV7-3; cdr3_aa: ASSSRTGLETQY
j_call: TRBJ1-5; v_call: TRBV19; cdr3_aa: ASSMRQGSNQPQH
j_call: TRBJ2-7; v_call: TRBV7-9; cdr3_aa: ASSLRRGGDEQY
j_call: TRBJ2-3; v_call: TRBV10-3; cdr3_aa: AIRDSPRSTDTQY
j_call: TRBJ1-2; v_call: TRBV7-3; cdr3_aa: ASSFRLQIYGYT
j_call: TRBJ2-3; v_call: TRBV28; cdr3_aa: ASLQGRTDTQY
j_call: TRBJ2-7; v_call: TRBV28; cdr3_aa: ASSLDIGDSHLYEQY
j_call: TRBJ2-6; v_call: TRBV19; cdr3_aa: ASSIAGVTSGANVLT